What follows is one T cell receptor beta chain and its context. Its specificity is unknown. One junction end does not reproduce the germline sequence, and a read error may be involved. These data come from a study of identical twins. Whole-study results and caveats: Models came in too low on out-of-frame TCR alpha sharing in monozygotic twins. Out-of-frame beta chain sequences displayed weaker excess sharing between twins. It was possible that invariant MAIT and iNKT cells partly confounded the zero-insertion analyses.

Template switching added a universal primer site; cDNA carried unique molecular identifiers. One entry per CDR3 protein results from TCRdb running MiXCR on the 5' RACE reads. Of 1.5 million to 2 million distinct CDR3 sequences in the sample, about 32% are singletons; the top ten hold about 0.27%. CDR3 length: 16 residues. Germline V CDR1 and CDR2: DFQATT, SNEGSKA (reference sequence). Material: cord blood. The source is a newborn girl in good health. V usage is TRBV20-1 and J usage is TRBJ2-6; TRBD1 might be the D (6 bases). In DNA form, the CDR3 reads TGCAGTGCCACCGGGACAAGCAATTGTGGGGCCAACGTCCCGACTTTC. Protein: CSATGTSNCGANVPTF.